This T cell receptor (beta chain) was identified in a study of graft-versus-host responses after intestinal transplantation (dated by TCRdb to the early 2020s). Describing the broader study: The transplants that recipients received were multivisceral, liver-intestinal, or isolated intestinal. Anti-thymocyte globulin induction was given to all recipients, followed by maintenance tacrolimus and steroids for two to four years. After intestinal transplantation, graft-versus-host and host-versus-graft alloreactive T cell clones in the graft, circulation and bone marrow were tracked using bulk TCR-beta CDR3 sequencing. Alloreactive clones were identified by sequencing pre-transplant mixed lymphocyte reaction products and comparing these products with unstimulated pre-transplant donor and recipient T cells. Of the 20 to 25 intestinal transplant recipients enrolled in the cohort, one of whom was a retransplant, a few patients without pretransplant specimens were excluded. Donor T cell macrochimerism was defined as a peak of at least 4% donor T cells among recipient peripheral blood mononuclear cells. Instead of going to the commercial service, samples from a few later patients were sequenced in-house on an Illumina MiSeq and processed with MiXCR.

The library came from the immunoSEQ multiplex PCR assay. For most patients, genomic DNA was subjected to high-throughput TCR-beta CDR3 sequencing by Adaptive Biotechnologies. On the study's bioinformatics: Adaptive's ImmunoSEQ software supplied the TCR sequencing data for about 18 patients, while MiXCR and VDJtools were used to process three other patients. CDR3 nucleotide sequences shared between donor and recipient were removed because the origin of such sequences could not be assigned. To count as alloreactive, a clone needed at least 2-fold expansion over unstimulated cells and a minimum CFSE-low frequency of 0.002% (template counts) or 0.001% (read counts). A clone was considered mappable if detected in the sequenced pre-transplant spleen, lymph node, or MLR CFSE-low populations of the donor or recipient. The cumulative frequency of alloreactive clones was calculated as a percentage of all sequences, weighted by copy number. The immuneACCESS repertoire file appears here via TCRdb, limited to in-frame rearrangements. These files lack a portion of the clones; in checked studies, under half of the deficit traces to unresolved V genes, and the cause of the others is not known. That table is the source of V, J and clone size, and D and trimming were worked out from the DNA. For this sample there are over 9,000 clones; about three quarters appear just once. Of the sample, around 30% falls within the top ten clones.

This clone was counted a single time. The antigen it binds to is not known. No base quality information exists; no much larger clone differs at one position. Results the study describes overall, beyond this receptor: Early after transplant, peak levels of circulating GvH clones were associated with declines in HvG clones. Patients with donor T cell macrochimerism had high GvH to HvG T cell clonal ratios in their allografts. GvH clones were detected in recipient bone marrow, and some appeared earlier in ileal mucosa or blood, consistent with an intestinal mucosal origin. The relatively low number and heterogeneity of intestinal transplant patients limited the conclusions.

In the first month after transplant, blood samples were collected up to 4 times, and after that at least monthly when available. The sample consisted of PBMCs, taken roughly 74 weeks after intestinal transplant. The receptor's source is a human patient who received an intestinal transplant, so some T cells may come from the graft donor.

In nucleotide form, the sequence is TGTGCCAGCAGTCCAATCATTAAAGGTCCAGATTATGGCTACACCTTC. Its amino acids are CASSPIIKGPDYGYTF. The rearranged chain carries TRBV25-1 and TRBJ1-2; no confident D gene assignment can be made. The CDR3 starts with the cysteine, ends with the phenylalanine, and has 16 residues. Only the CDR3 region is kept as DNA, spanning 48 bases read in frame from base 1. The trim is 5 bases for V and 5 bases for J, with a gap of 21 bases between the germline ends. The germline V gene gives CDR1 as MGHDK and CDR2 as SYGVNS.